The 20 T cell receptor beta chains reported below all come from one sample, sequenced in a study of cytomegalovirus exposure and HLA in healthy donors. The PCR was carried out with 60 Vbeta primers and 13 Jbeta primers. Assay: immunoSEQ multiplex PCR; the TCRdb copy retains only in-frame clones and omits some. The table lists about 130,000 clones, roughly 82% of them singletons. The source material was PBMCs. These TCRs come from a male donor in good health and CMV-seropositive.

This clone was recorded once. The CDR3: CASSLAGTTQETQYF. CDR3 nucleotide sequence: TGCGCCAGCAGCTTGGCCGGAACGACTCAAGAGACCCAGTACTTC. The chain couples TRBV5-1 to TRBJ2-5; no firm D call. This CDR3 has 15 amino acids. V gave up 0 bases and J gave up 2 bases, with 11 bases separating them. Germline values: CDR1 SGHRS, CDR2 YFSETQ.

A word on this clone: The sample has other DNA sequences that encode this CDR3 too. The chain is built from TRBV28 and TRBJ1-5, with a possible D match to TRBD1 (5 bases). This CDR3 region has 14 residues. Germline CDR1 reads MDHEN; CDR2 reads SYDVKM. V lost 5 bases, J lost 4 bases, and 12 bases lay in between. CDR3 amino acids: CASSPGGSNQPQHF. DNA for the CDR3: TGTGCCAGCAGTCCCGGGGGGTCGAATCAGCCCCAGCATTTT.

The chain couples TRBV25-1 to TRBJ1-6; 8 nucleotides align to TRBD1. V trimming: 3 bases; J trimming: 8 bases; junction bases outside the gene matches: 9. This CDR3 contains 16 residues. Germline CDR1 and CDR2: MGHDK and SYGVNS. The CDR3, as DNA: TGTGCCAGCAGTGAGATGGGGGGCAGGGGGCATTCACCCCTCCACTTT. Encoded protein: CASSEMGGRGHSPLHF. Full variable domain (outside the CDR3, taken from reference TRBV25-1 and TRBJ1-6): EADIYQTPRYLVIGTGKKITLECSQTMGHDKMYWYQQDPGMELHLIHYSYGVNSTEKGDLSSESTVSRIRTEHFPLTLESARPSHTSQYLCASSEMGGRGHSPLHFGNGTRLTVT.

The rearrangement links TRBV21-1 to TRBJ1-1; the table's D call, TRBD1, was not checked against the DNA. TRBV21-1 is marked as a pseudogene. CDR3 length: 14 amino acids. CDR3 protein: CASSNRGRNTEAFF. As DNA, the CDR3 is TGTGCCAGCAGCAACAGGGGGCGGAACACTGAAGCTTTCTTT.

DNA for the CDR3: TGTGCCAGCAGTTTTCGGGAGGCCACCTACGAGCAGTACTTC. Residues: CASSFREATYEQYF. The chain employs TRBV27 and TRBJ2-7, with 7 bases matching TRBD2. CDR3 length equals 14 residues. Germline lookup yields CDR1 MNHEY and CDR2 SMNVEV (reference sequence). The trim removed 3 bases at V and 2 bases at J, leaving 4 bases unmatched.

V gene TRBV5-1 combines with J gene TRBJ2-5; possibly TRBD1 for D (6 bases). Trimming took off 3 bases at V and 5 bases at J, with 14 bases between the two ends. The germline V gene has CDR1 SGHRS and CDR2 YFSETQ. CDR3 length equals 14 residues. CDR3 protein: CASSSATGSETQYF. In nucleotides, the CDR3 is TGCGCCAGCAGCTCTGCCACAGGGTCGGAGACCCAGTACTTC.

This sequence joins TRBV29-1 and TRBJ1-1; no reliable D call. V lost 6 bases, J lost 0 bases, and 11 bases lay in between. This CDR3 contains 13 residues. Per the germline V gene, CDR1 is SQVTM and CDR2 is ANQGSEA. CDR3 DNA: TGCAGCGTCCGACACTTCATGAACACTGAAGCTTTCTTT. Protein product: CSVRHFMNTEAFF.

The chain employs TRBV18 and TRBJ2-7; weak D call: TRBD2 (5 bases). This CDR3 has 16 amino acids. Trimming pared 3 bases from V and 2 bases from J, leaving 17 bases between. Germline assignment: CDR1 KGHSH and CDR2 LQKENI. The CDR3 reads CASSPPLISEAYEQYF. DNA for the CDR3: TGTGCCAGCTCACCTCCCTTGATCTCGGAGGCCTACGAGCAGTACTTC.

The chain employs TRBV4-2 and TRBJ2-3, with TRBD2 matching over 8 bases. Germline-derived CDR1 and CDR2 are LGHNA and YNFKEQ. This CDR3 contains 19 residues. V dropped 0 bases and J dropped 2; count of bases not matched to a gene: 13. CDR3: CASSQDSFSDSGNTDTQYF. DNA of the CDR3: TGTGCCAGCAGCCAAGACTCGTTTTCGGATAGCGGGAACACAGATACGCAGTATTTT.

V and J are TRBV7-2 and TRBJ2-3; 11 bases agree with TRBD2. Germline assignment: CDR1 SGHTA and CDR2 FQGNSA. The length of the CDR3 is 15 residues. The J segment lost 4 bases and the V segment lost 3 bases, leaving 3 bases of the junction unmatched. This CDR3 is CASSLVAGGSDTQYF. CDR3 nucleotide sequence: TGTGCCAGCAGCTTGGTAGCGGGAGGGTCAGATACGCAGTATTTT. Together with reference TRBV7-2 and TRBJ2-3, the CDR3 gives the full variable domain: GAGVSQSPSNKVTEKGKDVELRCDPISGHTALYWYRQSLGQGLEFLIYFQGNSAPDKSGLPSDRFSAERTGGSVSTLTIQRTQQEDSAVYLCASSLVAGGSDTQYFGPGTRLTVL.

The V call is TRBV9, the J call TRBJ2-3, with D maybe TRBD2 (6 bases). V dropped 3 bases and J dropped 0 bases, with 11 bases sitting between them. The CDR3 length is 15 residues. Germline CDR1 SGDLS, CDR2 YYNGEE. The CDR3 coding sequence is TGTGCCAGCAGCGCCCTTGGGACTAGCACAGATACGCAGTATTTT. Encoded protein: CASSALGTSTDTQYF. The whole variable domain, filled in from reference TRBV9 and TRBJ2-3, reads DSGVTQTPKHLITATGQRVTLRCSPRSGDLSVYWYQQSLDQGLQFLIQYYNGEERAKGNILERFSAQQFPDLHSELNLSSLELGDSALYFCASSALGTSTDTQYFGPGTRLTVL.

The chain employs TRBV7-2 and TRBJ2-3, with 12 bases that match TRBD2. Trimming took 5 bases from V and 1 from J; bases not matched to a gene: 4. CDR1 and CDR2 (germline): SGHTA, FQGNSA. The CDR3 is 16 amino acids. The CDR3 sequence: CASSHTSGGRTDTQYF. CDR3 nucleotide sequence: TGTGCCAGCAGCCATACTAGCGGGGGGCGCACAGATACGCAGTATTTT. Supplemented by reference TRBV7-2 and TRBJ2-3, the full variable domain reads GAGVSQSPSNKVTEKGKDVELRCDPISGHTALYWYRQSLGQGLEFLIYFQGNSAPDKSGLPSDRFSAERTGGSVSTLTIQRTQQEDSAVYLCASSHTSGGRTDTQYFGPGTRLTVL.

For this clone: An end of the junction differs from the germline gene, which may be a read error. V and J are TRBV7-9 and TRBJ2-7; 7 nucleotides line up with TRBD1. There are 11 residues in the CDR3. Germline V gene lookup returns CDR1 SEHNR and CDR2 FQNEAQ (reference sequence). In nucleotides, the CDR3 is TGTTCCAGCAGCTCGGACAGGCGATTCTACTTC. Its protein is CSSSSDRRFYF.

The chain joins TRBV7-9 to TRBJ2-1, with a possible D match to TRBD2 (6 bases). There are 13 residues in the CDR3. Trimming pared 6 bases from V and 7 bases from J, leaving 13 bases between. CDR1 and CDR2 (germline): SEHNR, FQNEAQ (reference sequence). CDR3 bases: TGTGCCAGCAGTCGCGGGGAGGTGAATGAGCAGTTCTTC. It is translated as CASSRGEVNEQFF.

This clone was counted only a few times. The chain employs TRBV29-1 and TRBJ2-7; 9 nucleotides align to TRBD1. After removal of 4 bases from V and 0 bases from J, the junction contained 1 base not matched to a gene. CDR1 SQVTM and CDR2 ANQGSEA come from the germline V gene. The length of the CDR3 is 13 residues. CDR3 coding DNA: TGCAGCGTTGGGGGACAGGGCTCCTACGAGCAGTACTTC. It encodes CSVGGQGSYEQYF.

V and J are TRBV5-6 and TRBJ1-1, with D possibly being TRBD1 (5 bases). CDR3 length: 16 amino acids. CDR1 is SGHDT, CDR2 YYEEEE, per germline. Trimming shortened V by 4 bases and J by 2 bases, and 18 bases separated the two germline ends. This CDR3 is CASSRLGQGLNTEAFF. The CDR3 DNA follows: TGTGCCAGCAGCCGTTTGGGGCAGGGTCTTAACACTGAAGCTTTCTTT.

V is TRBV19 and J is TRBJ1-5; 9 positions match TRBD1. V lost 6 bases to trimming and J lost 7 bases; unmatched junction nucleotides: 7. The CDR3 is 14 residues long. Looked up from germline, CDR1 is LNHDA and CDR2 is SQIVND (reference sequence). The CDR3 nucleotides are TGTGCCAGTAGCCAGACAGGGGGAAGACAGCCCCAGCATTTT. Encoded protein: CASSQTGGRQPQHF.

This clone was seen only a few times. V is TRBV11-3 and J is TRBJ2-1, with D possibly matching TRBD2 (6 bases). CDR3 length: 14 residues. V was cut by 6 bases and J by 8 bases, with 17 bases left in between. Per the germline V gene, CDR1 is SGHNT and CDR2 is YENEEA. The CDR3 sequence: CASSHRDRGYEQFF. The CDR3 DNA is TGTGCCAGCAGTCACCGGGATCGGGGGTATGAGCAGTTCTTC.

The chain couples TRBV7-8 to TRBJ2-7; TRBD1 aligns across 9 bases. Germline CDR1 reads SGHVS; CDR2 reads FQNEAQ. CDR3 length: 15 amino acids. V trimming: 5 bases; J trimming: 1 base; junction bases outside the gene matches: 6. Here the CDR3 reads CASSRGGTGSYEQYF. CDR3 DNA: TGTGCCAGCAGCCGTGGGGGGACAGGGTCCTACGAGCAGTACTTC.

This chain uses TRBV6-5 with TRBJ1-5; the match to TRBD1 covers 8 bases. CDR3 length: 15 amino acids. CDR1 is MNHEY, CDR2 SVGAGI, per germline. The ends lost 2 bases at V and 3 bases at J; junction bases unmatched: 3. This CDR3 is CASSYGRGPNQPQHF. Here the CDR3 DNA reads TGTGCCAGCAGTTACGGCAGGGGGCCCAATCAGCCCCAGCATTTT.